This record concerns one T cell receptor beta chain sequence. The sample holds other DNA sequences that translate to the same CDR3. This table comes from immunoSEQ multiplex PCR, and its TCRdb copy is limited to in-frame clones, with some not included. The sample gives tens of thousands of clones, 87% of which show up once; approximately 2.6% is in the top ten. These data come from a study of OX40 agonist ivuxolimab in advanced cancers. The overall study: While on treatment, patients had intravenous ivuxolimab at 0.01 to 10 mg/kg every 2 weeks.

The ends were cut back, 5 bases at V and 4 bases at J, with 9 bases in the middle. CDR1 is SGHAT and CDR2 is FQDESV in the germline V gene (reference sequence). The CDR3 contains 12 residues. This sample comprised CD4+ or CD8+ T cells sorted from blood, obtained in a trial of the OX40 agonist ivuxolimab. This chain connects TRBV11-1 to TRBJ2-7; D perhaps matches TRBD2 (5 bases). The sequence derives from an adult with an advanced solid tumor such as melanoma, head and neck, liver or kidney cancer. CDR3 nucleotide sequence: TGTGCCAGCAGCAAAGAGGGTTACGAGCAGTACTTC. Residues: CASSKEGYEQYF.